The entry that follows covers one T cell receptor beta chain sequence. CDR3 length: 16 residues. Germline V gives CDR1 MNHEY, CDR2 SVGAGI. V lost 0 bases to trimming and J lost 1 base, with 12 bases between them. This sample was included in a study of blood T cell repertoires in COVID-19. Study information: The origin of the acute and convalescent COVID-19 samples was the United States, Italy and Spain. T cells, B-cell-depleted T cells, or PBMCs supplied cDNA or gDNA.

The data were produced by immunoSEQ multiplex PCR, yet TCRdb's version contains in-frame clones alone and is incomplete. The table has 200,000 to 300,000 clones, about 90% seen once. The chain links TRBV6-5 to TRBJ1-1, with D possibly matching TRBD1 (5 bases). The TCR comes from a woman between 45 and 65 years old with acute or convalescent COVID-19. Material: peripheral blood. The CDR3 region has the DNA TGTGCCAGCAGTTACTCGAAAGGGGCTGGGAACACTGAAGCTTTCTTT. Its protein is CASSYSKGAGNTEAFF.